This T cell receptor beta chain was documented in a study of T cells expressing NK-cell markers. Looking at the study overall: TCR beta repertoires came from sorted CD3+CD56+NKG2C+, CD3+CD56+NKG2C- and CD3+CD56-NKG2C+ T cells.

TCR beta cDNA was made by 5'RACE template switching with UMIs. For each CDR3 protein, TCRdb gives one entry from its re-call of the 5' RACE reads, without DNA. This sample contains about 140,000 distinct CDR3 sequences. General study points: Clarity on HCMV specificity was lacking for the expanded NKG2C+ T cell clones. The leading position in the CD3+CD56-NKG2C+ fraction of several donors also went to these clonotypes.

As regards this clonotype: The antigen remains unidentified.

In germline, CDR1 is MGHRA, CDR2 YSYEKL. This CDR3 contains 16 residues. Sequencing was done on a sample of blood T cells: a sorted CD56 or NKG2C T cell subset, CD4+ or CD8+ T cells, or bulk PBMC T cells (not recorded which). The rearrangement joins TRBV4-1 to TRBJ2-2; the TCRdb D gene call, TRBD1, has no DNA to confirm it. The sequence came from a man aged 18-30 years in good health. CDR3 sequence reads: CASSQLAGKGTGELFF.